The subject of this entry is one T cell receptor beta chain. Its antigen is not identified. With a J-beta primer mix and a sample-barcoded 5' primer, a second PCR ran about 6 to 11 cycles. The authors tagged each cDNA molecule using a template-switch adaptor with 12 random nucleotides. TCRdb re-called the 5' RACE reads through MiXCR, storing one row per CDR3 protein. The repertoire holds approximately 850,000 distinct CDR3 sequences, with around 43% as singletons. These data are taken from a study of blood T cells in healthy people across ages. Broader study findings: Long-lived and aged donors differed, with more naive CD4+ cells and higher diversity in the long-lived. Naive and antigen-experienced cells were not separated, limiting conclusive comparison. Roughly linearly, TCR beta diversity per million T cells fell as age increased.

Germline V gene data show CDR1 as SGHTA and CDR2 as FQGNSA. The CDR3 runs 15 residues. J was trimmed by 3 bases and V by 5 bases; bases with no gene match: 7. The rearrangement joins TRBV7-2 to TRBJ2-7; 10 nucleotides agree with TRBD2. The sequence was collected from a man aged 55 to 69 in good health. The source material was blood. Written as DNA, the CDR3 is TGTGCCAGCAGCCCCCAGGTAGCGGGGGGCTACGAGCAGTACTTC. Translating it yields CASSPQVAGGYEQYF.